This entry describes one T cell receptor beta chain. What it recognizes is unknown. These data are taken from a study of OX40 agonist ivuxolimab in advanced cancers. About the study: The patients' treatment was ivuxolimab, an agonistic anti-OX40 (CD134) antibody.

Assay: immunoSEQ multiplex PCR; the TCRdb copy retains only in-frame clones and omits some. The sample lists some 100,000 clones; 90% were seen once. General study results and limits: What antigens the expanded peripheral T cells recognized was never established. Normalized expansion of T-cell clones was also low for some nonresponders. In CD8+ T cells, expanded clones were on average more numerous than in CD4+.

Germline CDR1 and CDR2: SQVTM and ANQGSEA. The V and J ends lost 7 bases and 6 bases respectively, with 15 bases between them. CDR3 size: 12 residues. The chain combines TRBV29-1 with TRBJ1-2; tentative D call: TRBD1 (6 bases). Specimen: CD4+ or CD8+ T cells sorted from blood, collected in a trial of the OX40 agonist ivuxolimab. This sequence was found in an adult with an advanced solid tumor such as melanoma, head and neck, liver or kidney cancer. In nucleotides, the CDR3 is TGCAGCGGGACAGACCAGATTGATGGCTACACCTTC. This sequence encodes CSGTDQIDGYTF.